Below are 22 T cell receptor beta chains sequenced from a single sample in a study of Ad26.COV2.S vaccination and SARS-CoV-2 variants. Treatment here: roughly 20 received Ad26.COV2.S at low or high dose, single or two shots; about 5 received placebo; per-sample allocation not given. Sampling was done on day 63 after the first vaccine or placebo injection. Libraries were prepared by immunoSEQ multiplex PCR; TCRdb keeps only in-frame clonotypes and omits some of them. In the table there are fewer than 400,000 clones, about 86% of which are singletons. This sample comprised peripheral blood, obtained in a trial of Ad26.COV2.S vaccine versus placebo. The receptor set was obtained from a person between 18 and 59 years old who received the Ad26.COV2.S COVID-19 vaccine or a placebo.

This chain joins TRBV7-2 and TRBJ2-3; D is unresolved. Per the germline V gene, CDR1 is SGHTA and CDR2 is FQGNSA. With 1 base removed from V and 0 bases from J, the gap between germline ends came to 5 bases. CDR3 size: 14 residues. The CDR3 reads CASSLVGSTDTQYF. In DNA form, the CDR3 reads TGTGCCAGCAGCTTAGTAGGGAGCACAGATACGCAGTATTTT. The variable domain in full, completed from reference TRBV7-2 and TRBJ2-3, reads GAGVSQSPSNKVTEKGKDVELRCDPISGHTALYWYRQSLGQGLEFLIYFQGNSAPDKSGLPSDRFSAERTGGSVSTLTIQRTQQEDSAVYLCASSLVGSTDTQYFGPGTRLTVL.

The chain combines TRBV10-3 with TRBJ2-7; D is perhaps TRBD2 (7 bases). CDR3 length equals 16 residues. Germline V gene data show CDR1 as ENHRY and CDR2 as SYGVKD. Trimming removed 3 bases at V and 0 bases at J, with 15 bases between. For the CDR3, the DNA is TGTGCCATCAGTGATCGCGGGGGCCGAACCTCCTACGAGCAGTACTTC. Protein: CAISDRGGRTSYEQYF.

The chain joins TRBV2 to TRBJ1-4, with D perhaps TRBD1 (6 bases). V was trimmed by 4 bases and J by 7 bases, leaving 10 bases between them. This CDR3 is 13 amino acids long. In germline, CDR1 is SNHLY, CDR2 FYNNEI. The DNA of the CDR3 is TGTGCCAGCAGTGTAACACAGGGTGAAAAACTGTTTTTT. Amino acid sequence: CASSVTQGEKLFF.

The chain has TRBV29-1 and TRBJ2-3, with TRBD2 as a possible D gene (6 bases). This CDR3 region has 12 residues. CDR1 SQVTM and CDR2 ANQGSEA come from the germline V gene. The chain's CDR3 is CSLGGLTDTQYF. The DNA of the CDR3 is TGCAGTCTGGGGGGTCTCACAGATACGCAGTATTTT.

This chain connects TRBV3-1 (or the pseudogene TRBV3-2) to TRBJ1-3; TRBD1 is a possible D gene (5 bases). The CDR3 extends over 15 amino acids. With 0 bases removed from V and 1 base from J, the gap between germline ends came to 7 bases. In germline, CDR1 is LGHDT, CDR2 YNNKEL (reference sequence). This CDR3 reads CASSQDSGSGNTIYF. CDR3 sequence (DNA): TGTGCCAGCAGCCAAGATTCAGGGTCTGGAAACACCATATATTTT.

V usage is TRBV6-1 and J usage is TRBJ2-7; D is perhaps TRBD2 (6 bases). This CDR3 has 13 amino acids. From germline, CDR1 is MNHNS and CDR2 SASEGT. The V end lost 1 base, the J end lost 3 bases, and 7 bases lay between the germline ends. The CDR3 protein is CASSEVGGYEQYF. CDR3 in DNA: TGTGCCAGCAGTGAAGTGGGAGGCTACGAGCAGTACTTC.

This rearrangement joins TRBV10-3 to TRBJ2-3, with D perhaps being TRBD1 or TRBD2 (5 bases each). CDR3 length equals 14 residues. Germline assignment: CDR1 ENHRY and CDR2 SYGVKD. V lost 6 bases, J lost 0 bases, and 10 bases lay in between. This CDR3 reads CAIRRGDSTDTQYF. CDR3 nucleotides: TGTGCCATCAGGCGAGGGGACAGCACAGATACGCAGTATTTT.

The chain couples TRBV7-9 to TRBJ2-3, with 8 positions matching TRBD2. Germline V gene lookup returns CDR1 SEHNR and CDR2 FQNEAQ (reference sequence). V lost 5 bases, J lost 5 bases, and 12 bases stayed unmatched. This CDR3 contains 16 residues. The chain's CDR3 is CASSQEAGGHEDTQYF. As DNA, the CDR3 is TGTGCCAGCAGCCAGGAGGCGGGGGGTCATGAAGATACGCAGTATTTT.

V and J are TRBV5-1 and TRBJ2-5; 10 bases align to TRBD2. V trimming: 0 bases; J trimming: 1 base; junction bases outside the gene matches: 3. This CDR3 has 16 amino acids. The V gene's germline CDR1 is SGHRS and CDR2 YFSETQ. CDR3 in amino acids: CASSLASSGGQETQYF. As DNA, the CDR3 is TGCGCCAGCAGCTTGGCGTCTAGCGGGGGCCAAGAGACCCAGTACTTC.

The sample holds one count of this clone. The rearrangement joins TRBV4-2 to TRBJ1-6; D is possibly TRBD1 (5 bases). The CDR3 length is 17 residues. Trimming pared 2 bases from V and 6 bases from J, leaving 17 bases between. Per germline, CDR1 LGHNA and CDR2 YNFKEQ. This CDR3 reads CASSQPPGAIPNSPLHF. The CDR3, as DNA: TGTGCCAGCAGCCAACCACCCGGGGCTATCCCTAATTCACCCCTCCACTTT.

This clone was counted a single time. The genes are TRBV6-1 and TRBJ2-3; D might be TRBD1 or TRBD2, each matching 5 bases. Germline V gives CDR1 MNHNS, CDR2 SASEGT. This CDR3 has 15 residues. V lost 3 bases and J lost 1, with 11 bases in between. The CDR3, as DNA: TGTGCCAGCAGTGATACGGGACGCCGCACAGATACGCAGTATTTT. Its protein product is CASSDTGRRTDTQYF.

This chain connects TRBV7-8 to TRBJ2-4, with 13 bases matching TRBD2. CDR1 is SGHVS, CDR2 FQNEAQ, per germline. V lost 3 bases to trimming and J lost 0 bases; unmatched junction nucleotides: 8. CDR3 size: 19 residues. CDR3 coding DNA: TGTGCCAGCAGCTTGCGACTAGCGGGGGGACAACCAGCCAAAAACATTCAGTACTTC. This encodes CASSLRLAGGQPAKNIQYF.

This clone was detected once. The chain is built from TRBV6-2 or TRBV6-3 and TRBJ2-2, with 7 bases aligning to TRBD2. Germline V CDR1 and CDR2: MNHEY, SVGEGT. V shed 2 bases, J shed 2 bases, and the junction held 11 bases outside the gene matches. CDR3 size: 18 residues. The CDR3: CASSYPSLRGVNTGELFF. The CDR3, as DNA: TGTGCCAGCAGTTACCCCTCCCTACGGGGGGTTAACACCGGGGAGCTGTTTTTT.

This sequence joins TRBV3-1 (or the pseudogene TRBV3-2) and TRBJ2-2, with D possibly being TRBD1 (6 bases). Germline loops: CDR1 LGHDT, CDR2 YNNKEL (reference sequence). CDR3 length: 16 amino acids. V was cut by 1 base and J by 3 bases, with 12 bases left in between. CDR3 sequence (DNA): TGTGCCAGCAGCCAAGGGAGAACAGGGCACACCGGGGAGCTGTTTTTT. Translated: CASSQGRTGHTGELFF.

The rearrangement joins TRBV10-3 to TRBJ2-7; no definite D call. The CDR3 runs to 14 residues. Germline loops: CDR1 ENHRY, CDR2 SYGVKD. Trimming pared 3 bases from V and 0 bases from J, leaving 9 bases between. The CDR3 spells CAISEKSYSYEQYF. In DNA, the CDR3 is TGTGCCATCAGTGAAAAGTCCTACTCCTACGAGCAGTACTTC.

The V call is TRBV6-1, the J call TRBJ1-6, with unresolved D. This CDR3 is built from 11 residues. The V gene lost 2 bases and the J gene lost 16 bases, with 9 bases spanning the gap. CDR1 MNHNS and CDR2 SASEGT come from the germline V gene. CDR3 sequence (DNA): TGTGCCAGCAGTGAACCCCCGGGGCTCCACTTT. As protein: CASSEPPGLHF.

This sequence joins TRBV5-4 and TRBJ2-1; D unresolved. There are 16 residues in the CDR3. Germline loops: CDR1 SGHNT, CDR2 YYREEE (reference sequence). The V end lost 0 bases, the J end lost 5 bases, and 15 bases lay between the germline ends. The CDR3 sequence is CASSLVAPGLDNEQFF. Here the CDR3 DNA reads TGTGCCAGCAGCTTGGTGGCACCGGGCCTCGACAATGAGCAGTTCTTC.

The chain combines TRBV21-1 with TRBJ2-3; TRBD2 reflects the table's D call only, with no check against the DNA. TRBV21-1 corresponds to a pseudogene. CDR3 length equals 14 residues. DNA for the CDR3: TGTGCTCCGGCGGCTAGCGGGGGGGCACATACGCAGTATTTT. Amino acids: CAPAASGGAHTQYF.

V is TRBV10-2 and J is TRBJ2-7; 8 nucleotides line up with TRBD1. Losses at the gene ends were 4 bases for V and 0 bases for J; bases not matched to a gene: 5. The V gene's germline CDR1 is WSHSY and CDR2 SAAADI. The CDR3 contains 15 residues. The CDR3 loop reads CASSVRQGNSYEQYF. CDR3 DNA: TGCGCCAGCAGTGTCCGACAGGGGAACTCCTACGAGCAGTACTTC.

The chain joins TRBV18 to TRBJ1-1; 8 bases line up with TRBD1. J gave up 1 base and V 4 bases, and 5 bases lay outside the gene matches. The CDR3 is made up of 15 amino acids. Germline lookup yields CDR1 KGHSH and CDR2 LQKENI. The CDR3 DNA follows: TGTGCCAGCTCACTAGGACAGGGAGGGAACACTGAAGCTTTCTTT. Translating it yields CASSLGQGGNTEAFF.

The rearrangement uses TRBV12-3 or TRBV12-4 and TRBJ2-5, with D unclear. The CDR3 length is 13 residues. Trimming took off 3 bases at V and 3 bases at J, with 8 bases between the two ends. The CDR3 DNA reads TGTGCCAGCAGTTTCGCCATAGAAGAGACCCAGTACTTC. Translated, it gives CASSFAIEETQYF.

This chain connects TRBV2 to TRBJ1-1; 10 bases agree with TRBD1. The CDR3 is 14 residues long. Per germline, CDR1 SNHLY and CDR2 FYNNEI. The V segment lost 6 bases and the J segment 5 bases; nucleotides outside the gene matches: 6. This chain's CDR3 is CASSDRGRATEAFF. CDR3 in DNA: TGTGCCAGCAGCGACAGGGGGCGCGCAACTGAAGCTTTCTTT.